The source of this T cell receptor beta chain is a study of Ad26.COV2.S vaccination and SARS-CoV-2 variants. Overall study: Donor got 5x10^10 or 1x10^11 viral particles of Ad26.COV2.S.

Treatment denoted: some 20 received Ad26.COV2.S at low or high dose, single or two shots; several received placebo; per-sample allocation not given. Samples were taken on day 63 after the first vaccine or placebo injection. TCRdb keeps only in-frame clones here, not all; method: immunoSEQ multiplex PCR. Of some 500,000 clones listed, 89% were seen once; the top ten hold around 2.6%. Sequenced here: peripheral blood, sampled in a trial of Ad26.COV2.S vaccine versus placebo. The clonotype comes from a person aged 18-65 years who received the Ad26.COV2.S COVID-19 vaccine or a placebo.

Written as DNA, the CDR3 is TGTGCCAGTACCAGGACAGGGAGGTCTTTCTTT. It yields the protein CASTRTGRSFF. This chain connects TRBV19 to TRBJ1-1; 8 positions agree with TRBD1. J lost 12 bases, V lost 7 bases, and 7 bases had no gene match. CDR3 length: 11 amino acids. Looked up from germline, CDR1 is LNHDA and CDR2 is SQIVND (reference sequence).